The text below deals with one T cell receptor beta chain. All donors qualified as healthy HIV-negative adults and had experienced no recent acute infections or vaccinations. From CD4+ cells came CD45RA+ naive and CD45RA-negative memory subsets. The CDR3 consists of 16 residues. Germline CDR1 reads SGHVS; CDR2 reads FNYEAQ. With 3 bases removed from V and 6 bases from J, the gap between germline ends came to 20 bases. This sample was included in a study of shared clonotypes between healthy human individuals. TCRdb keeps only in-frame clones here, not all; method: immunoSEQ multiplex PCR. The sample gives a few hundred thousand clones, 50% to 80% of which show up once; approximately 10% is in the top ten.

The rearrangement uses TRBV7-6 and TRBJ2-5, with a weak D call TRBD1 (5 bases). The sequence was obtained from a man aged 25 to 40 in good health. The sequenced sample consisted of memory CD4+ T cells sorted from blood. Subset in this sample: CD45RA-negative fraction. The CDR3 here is CASSLGHAAGQQTQYF. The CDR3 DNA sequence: TGTGCCAGCAGCTTGGGGCATGCGGCAGGGCAACAGACCCAGTACTTC.